These T cell receptor beta chains were read from a single sample in a study of shared clonotypes between healthy human individuals. Sequencing used immunoSEQ multiplex PCR; TCRdb keeps in-frame clones, though not all of them. The data hold hundreds of thousands of clones, with more than 95% observed a single time. What was sequenced was naive CD4+ T cells sorted from blood. The source of these receptors is a woman aged 25 to 39 in good health. CDR3s include the opening cysteine and the closing phenylalanine or tryptophan. D genes are given only for firm matches. Clone size is stated in some rows and not others, as once, few, many or a class when expanded.

V gene	D gene	clone size	J gene	CDR3 DNA	CDR3 protein
TRBV2	-	once	TRBJ1-1	TGTGCCAGCTTACCCACAGGGCAGGACACTGAAGCTTTCTTT	CASLPTGQDTEAFF
TRBV6-1	TRBD1	-	TRBJ1-1	TGTGCCAGCAGTGGGGACAGGGTCTTCGGCACTGAAGCTTTCTTT	CASSGDRVFGTEAFF
TRBV5-1	-	-	TRBJ2-5	TGCGCCAGCAGCTTGACCGGTGGGGGAGAGACCCAGTACTTC	CASSLTGGGETQYF
TRBV30	-	few	TRBJ1-2	TGTGCCTGGAGTGTACTAGAGGGCTATGGCTACACCTTC	CAWSVLEGYGYTF
TRBV5-4	-	-	TRBJ2-5	TGTGCCAGCAGCGGTGGACAGACCCTCCAAGAGACCCAGTACTTC	CASSGGQTLQETQYF
TRBV6-6	TRBD1	-	TRBJ2-7	TGTGCCAGCAGTCACGGACAGGGTGTTGACGAGCAGTACTTC	CASSHGQGVDEQYF
TRBV2	-	-	TRBJ2-6	TGTGCCAGCATCATGGAGGACTCTGGGGCCAACGTCCTGACTTTC	CASIMEDSGANVLTF
TRBV10-3	-	-	TRBJ1-1	TGTGCCATCAGGAAGGAGGGACTTTCTGAAGCTTTCTTT	CAIRKEGLSEAFF
TRBV28	-	-	TRBJ1-5	TGTGCCAGCAGTTTACTGACAATCCAGGGCAATCAGCCCCAGCATTTT	CASSLLTIQGNQPQHF
TRBV4-1	-	-	TRBJ2-4	TGCGCCAGCAGCCAAGTGGGGAGCAAAAACATTCAGTACTTC	CASSQVGSKNIQYF
TRBV10-2	-	-	TRBJ2-1	TGCGCCAGCATAAACGGGGGCTCCTACAATGAGCAGTTCTTC	CASINGGSYNEQFF
TRBV6-6	-	-	TRBJ2-7	TGTGCCAGCAGCCCAGACTCAGGCCCCTACGAGCAGTACTTC	CASSPDSGPYEQYF
TRBV10-3	-	-	TRBJ2-7	TGTGCCATCAGTGAGTCGATGGAGGGCCGCGAGCAGTACTTC	CAISESMEGREQYF
TRBV5-1	-	-	TRBJ2-1	TGCGCCAGCAGCTCCGGACTATCCTACAATGAGCAGTTCTTC	CASSSGLSYNEQFF
TRBV5-6	-	-	TRBJ2-2	TGTGCCAGCAGCTTACGTTTTTGGGGGGAGCTGTTTTTT	CASSLRFWGELFF
TRBV7-6	TRBD2	-	TRBJ2-2	TGTGCCAGCAGCTCGGTAGCGGGACCCGGGGAGCTGTTTTTT	CASSSVAGPGELFF
TRBV18	-	-	TRBJ2-4	TGTGCCAGCTCACCAGACAAAAACATTCAGTACTTC	CASSPDKNIQYF
TRBV5-5	-	-	TRBJ2-1	TGTGCCAGCAGCTGGACCGGGGCTTACAATGAGCAGTTCTTC	CASSWTGAYNEQFF
TRBV19	-	-	TRBJ2-2	TGTGCCAGTAGTAAGGTAGTGGATGGCGGACGGACCGGGGAGCTGTTTTTT	CASSKVVDGGRTGELFF
TRBV5-1	TRBD1	-	TRBJ2-7	TGCGCCAGCAGCTTAGGGGACAGAGGAACCTACGAGCAGTACTTC	CASSLGDRGTYEQYF
TRBV15	TRBD2	-	TRBJ2-1	TGTGCCACCAGCAGACTGAGACGGGGGGGCACCTACAATGAGCAGTTCTTC	CATSRLRRGGTYNEQFF
TRBV5-1	-	-	TRBJ2-3	TGCGCCAGCAGCTTCGGAGAATGGTATACGCAGTATTTT	CASSFGEWYTQYF
TRBV7-3	TRBD2	-	TRBJ2-1	TGTGCCAGCAGCCCCACCGTCGGGGGGAATGAGCAGTTCTTC	CASSPTVGGNEQFF
TRBV11-3	TRBD1	-	TRBJ1-1	TGTGCCAGCAGTAGTACAGGGGCCTCTAACACTGAAGCTTTCTTT	CASSSTGASNTEAFF
TRBV9	TRBD1	-	TRBJ1-4	TGTGCCAGCAGCGTAGGGATACAGGGGGCGAATGAAAAACTGTTTTTT	CASSVGIQGANEKLFF
TRBV4-2	-	-	TRBJ2-3	TGTGCCAGCAGCCAAGCCGGGCGGAATGAAGATACGCAGTATTTT	CASSQAGRNEDTQYF
TRBV19	-	once	TRBJ2-3	TGTGCCAGTAGTATATCCGGGTTAGGCACAGATACGCAGTATTTT	CASSISGLGTDTQYF
TRBV10-2	TRBD2	-	TRBJ2-2	TGCGCCAGTCCCCCGGGGGGAACGAACACCGGGGAGCTGTTTTTT	CASPPGGTNTGELFF
TRBV18	TRBD1	-	TRBJ1-2	TGTGCCAGCTCACCATTGGACAGGGAGGTTGGTGGCTACACCTTC	CASSPLDREVGGYTF
TRBV11-2	-	-	TRBJ2-6	TGTGCCAGCAGCTCCACAGTTGGTGGGGCCAACGTCCTGACTTTC	CASSSTVGGANVLTF
TRBV7-9	TRBD1	once	TRBJ1-1	TGTGCCAGCAGCCCCGGACAGGACAAAGCTTTCTTT	CASSPGQDKAFF
TRBV6-5	-	-	TRBJ2-1	TGTGCCAGCAGCCAGGGGAGGGGGGGCAATGAGCAGTTCTTC	CASSQGRGGNEQFF
TRBV28	-	-	TRBJ2-7	TGTGCCAGCAGTTTAATCCGCTACGAGCAGTACTTC	CASSLIRYEQYF
TRBV7-6	TRBD1	-	TRBJ2-7	TGTGCCAGCAGCCTCTACAGCCAGGGACAGGGCCCCGAGCAGTACTTC	CASSLYSQGQGPEQYF
TRBV5-5	-	once	TRBJ1-5	TGTGCCAGCAGCTTGGTAGTCAGGGACTTTAATCAGCCCCAGCATTTT	CASSLVVRDFNQPQHF
TRBV5-5	TRBD1	-	TRBJ2-5	TGTGCCAGCAGCTGGGGACAGGGTATGTCGGGCTTGGAGACCCAGTACTTC	CASSWGQGMSGLETQYF
TRBV6-5	-	-	TRBJ1-1	TGTGCCAGCAGTTGGGGGGCTCGGGACACTGAAGCTTTCTTT	CASSWGARDTEAFF
TRBV5-5	-	-	TRBJ1-2	TGTGCCAGCAGCTTGGGATCGGACAGCTTATATGGCTACACCTTC	CASSLGSDSLYGYTF
TRBV28	TRBD1	-	TRBJ1-2	TGTGCCAGCAGTACAGGGGGGTATGGCTACACCTTC	CASSTGGYGYTF
TRBV28	-	-	TRBJ2-5	TGTGCCAGCAGTTTGGGCCCGGGGGAGACCCAGTACTTC	CASSLGPGETQYF
TRBV7-9	TRBD2	-	TRBJ2-7	TGTGCCAGCAGCTTACTTTACGGGAGGGCCGCGGGTTACGAGCAGTACTTC	CASSLLYGRAAGYEQYF
TRBV6-1	TRBD2	once	TRBJ2-2	TGTGCCAGCAGTGAATCGGGCCCTCGGGGGGGCCGGGAGCTGTTTTTT	CASSESGPRGGRELFF
TRBV9	TRBD2	-	TRBJ2-1	TGTGCCAGCAGCGTACTAGCGGGTGCCTACAATGAGCAGTTCTTC	CASSVLAGAYNEQFF
TRBV9	TRBD2	-	TRBJ2-1	TGTGCCAGCAGCGTAGCCGGGACTAGCGTCTACAATGAGCAGTTCTTC	CASSVAGTSVYNEQFF
TRBV5-1	TRBD1	-	TRBJ2-7	TGCGCCAGCAGCCCTTCATTGGACAGGAGGAGCGAGCAGTACTTC	CASSPSLDRRSEQYF
TRBV30	-	few	TRBJ1-2	TGTGCCTGGAGTCGTACCCCCAACTATGGCTACACCTTC	CAWSRTPNYGYTF
TRBV28	TRBD1	-	TRBJ2-7	TGTGCCAGCATCCCGGGACAGGGAATCCACGAGCAGTACTTC	CASIPGQGIHEQYF
TRBV7-9	TRBD1	-	TRBJ2-3	TGTGCCAGCAGCGCACGACAGGGAAGTTCAGATACGCAGTATTTT	CASSARQGSSDTQYF